This paragraph reports one T cell receptor (beta chain). No cognate antigen has been identified for it. No quality values exist for individual bases; no much larger clone is one base distant. The sample originates from a study of T cells in localized non-small cell lung cancer (TCRdb year 2020). Regarding the complete study: T cell repertoires of 200 to 300 early-stage NSCLC patients were analyzed, with tumors being compared against uninvolved tumor-adjacent lungs. The cohort was made up of roughly 250 treatment-naive NSCLC patients whose localized lung tumors had been resected. NSCLC patients had a mean age of approximately 66 years, and approximately 140 were male and around 99 female. Summary of the overall study and its limitations: Longer overall survival was associated with higher blood T cell density, whereas shorter survival was associated with higher adjacent-lung clonality. Of the top 100 tumor clones, a median of around 57 were detected in paired uninvolved adjacent lung; 28 were also among that lung's top 100. Uninvolved tumor-adjacent lung showed the highest T cell clonality, higher than tumor, which suggests more focused antigenic responses in the adjacent lung. Because the study design was exploratory, TCR variables were selected using unadjusted p-values without false-discovery rate correction. Multi-region tumor sequencing was not performed, so intratumor heterogeneity could not be excluded.

TCR beta CDR3 regions were sequenced from DNA using the immunoSEQ Assay. The paper's processing steps were these. To compute T cell density, TCR beta template counts were normalized to usable DNA, which was estimated by amplifying housekeeping genes. The preseqR package was used to estimate richness by extrapolating to 400,000 templates for PBMC samples and to 120,000 templates for tissue samples. Clonality was calculated as one minus Pielou's evenness. Differential abundance testing on productive amino-acid clonotypes, with a minimum total count of 5 and an alpha of 0.1, was used to identify tissue-enriched TCRs. The Jaccard Index and the Morisita Overlap Index were used to measure repertoire overlap between compartments. TCR beta CDR3s were clustered by GLIPH together with public tetramer-defined viral CDR3s, and at least three viral sequences plus V-gene enrichment were required for viral motifs. TCRdb obtained this table from immuneACCESS and retained in-frame rearrangements with V and J assigned. These tables miss some clones; where compared with another copy, unresolved V genes account for less than half of the shortfall, and the remainder is unexplained. D and trimming come from the DNA, and the V and J calls and clone size come from that table. The sample table contains 2,000 or so clones; only one count was recorded for 38% of them. 9.4% of the sample is held by the ten biggest clonotypes.

At diagnosis, peripheral blood, uninvolved tumor-adjacent lung and tumor were collected and stored as a combination of fresh-frozen and FFPE material. CDR1 is given as LNHDA and CDR2 as SQIVND, both from the germline V gene (reference sequence). The germline V and J ends show losses of 6 bases and 5 bases respectively, and no gene match explains 9 bases of the junction. The CDR3, cysteine through phenylalanine, is 14 amino acids long. The only DNA kept is the CDR3, 42 bases in frame from the first base. Recombination linked TRBV19 to TRBJ2-5; the junction holds 7 bases that match TRBD2. The sequence was obtained from a female donor at least 60 years old with stage I lung adenocarcinoma. The input for sequencing was lung tumor tissue, taken before any cancer treatment. The DNA sequence reads TGTGCCAGTAGCCGGGGAGGACTAGAGGAGACCCAGTACTTC. Translated, it reads CASSRGGLEETQYF. This CDR3, with the reference TRBV19 and TRBJ2-5 proteins standing in past its ends, gives the full variable domain DGGITQSPKYLFRKEGQNVTLSCEQNLNHDAMYWYRQDPGQGLRLIYYSQIVNDFQKGDIAEGYSVSREKKESFPLTVTSAQKNPTAFYLCASSRGGLEETQYFGPGTRLLVL.